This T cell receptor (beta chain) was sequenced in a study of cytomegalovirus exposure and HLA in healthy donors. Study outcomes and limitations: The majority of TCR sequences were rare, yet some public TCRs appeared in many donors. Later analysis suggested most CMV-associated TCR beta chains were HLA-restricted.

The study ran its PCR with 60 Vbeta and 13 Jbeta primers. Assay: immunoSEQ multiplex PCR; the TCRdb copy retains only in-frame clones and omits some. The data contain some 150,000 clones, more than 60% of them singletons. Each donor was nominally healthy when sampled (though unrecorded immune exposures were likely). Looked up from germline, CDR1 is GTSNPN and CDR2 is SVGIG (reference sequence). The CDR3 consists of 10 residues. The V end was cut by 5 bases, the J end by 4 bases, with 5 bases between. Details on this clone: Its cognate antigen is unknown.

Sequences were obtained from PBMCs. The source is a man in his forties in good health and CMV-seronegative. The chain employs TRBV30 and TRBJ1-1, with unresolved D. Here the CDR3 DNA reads TGTGCCTGGGTGGCCACTGAAGCTTTCTTT. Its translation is CAWVATEAFF.